One and the same sample provided the 27 T cell receptor beta chains below, sequenced in a study of T cell responses to AZD1222 COVID-19 vaccine (dated by TCRdb to the early 2020s). This sample's time point label indicates: baseline before first vaccination. Library construction relied on the immunoSEQ multiplex PCR assay. This is the immuneACCESS table as TCRdb keeps it, with only in-frame sequences that have V and J called. A part of the clones is gone; compared with another copy, unresolved V genes explain less than half, and the rest is unexplained. This sample comprises some 150,000 clones, under 95% of them detected only once. The ten largest clonotypes hold less than 5.5% of the sample. The sequenced sample was peripheral blood, obtained on day 0 of AZD1222 vaccination. These receptors were taken from an adult in good health.

Concerning this clone itself: This same CDR3 is encoded by further DNA sequences in the sample. The chain combines TRBV5-1 with TRBJ2-3; D could derive from TRBD1 or TRBD2 (6 bases each). CDR3 length: 15 amino acids. Germline-derived CDR1 and CDR2 are SGHRS and YFSETQ. V was shortened by 0 bases and J by 2 bases, with 10 bases between the two germline ends. CDR3 nucleotide sequence: TGCGCCAGCAGCTTGGACGGGGGCTACACAGATACGCAGTATTTT. Amino acid sequence: CASSLDGGYTDTQYF.

The chain has TRBV13 and TRBJ2-7; 8 bases align to TRBD2. Germline trimming cut 1 base from V and 5 bases from J; bases unmatched to any gene: 10. CDR1 is PRHDT, CDR2 FYEKMQ, per germline (reference sequence). The CDR3 sequence is 16 residues long. CDR3 residues: CASSLEGGGRRHEQYF. CDR3 nucleotide sequence: TGTGCCAGCAGCTTAGAAGGTGGCGGGAGGAGGCACGAGCAGTACTTC.

V and J are TRBV3-1 (or the pseudogene TRBV3-2) and TRBJ2-1; D may match TRBD1 or TRBD2 (5 bases each). Germline-derived CDR1 and CDR2 are LGHDT and YNNKEL (reference sequence). Trimming removed 4 bases at V and 2 bases at J, with 12 bases between. The CDR3 runs 15 residues. The CDR3 here is CASSPGPSPYNEQFF. CDR3 bases: TGTGCCAGCAGCCCGGGGCCCAGTCCCTACAATGAGCAGTTCTTC.

The CDR3 DNA reads TGTGCCAGCAGCCTAAACAGCCCGAACACTGAAGCTTTCTTT. This encodes CASSLNSPNTEAFF. The rearrangement joins TRBV7-9 to TRBJ1-1; D gene uncertain. The CDR3 is made up of 14 amino acids. V lost 5 bases to trimming and J lost 1 base, with 11 bases between them. The germline gives CDR1 SEHNR, CDR2 FQNEAQ (reference sequence).

The V call is TRBV19, the J call TRBJ1-6; a possible D gene is TRBD1 (5 bases). In germline, CDR1 is LNHDA, CDR2 SQIVND (reference sequence). CDR3 length equals 14 residues. V lost 4 bases to trimming and J lost 13 bases, with 17 bases between them. The CDR3 spells CASSTTDTVGPLHF. Written as DNA, the CDR3 is TGTGCCAGTAGTACGACGGACACTGTGGGTCCCCTCCACTTT.

This clone was observed at least ten times. The chain joins TRBV6-4 to TRBJ2-2; TRBD2 matches 9 bases. CDR1 is MRHNA and CDR2 is SNTAGT in the germline V gene. CDR3 length equals 15 residues. Losses at the gene ends were 5 bases for V and 2 bases for J; bases not matched to a gene: 3. The CDR3 nucleotides are TGTGCCAGCAGTCAAGGGACTAGCAACACCGGGGAGCTGTTTTTT. Protein product: CASSQGTSNTGELFF.

V and J are TRBV4-1 and TRBJ2-7, with TRBD1 matching over 10 bases. Germline values: CDR1 MGHRA, CDR2 YSYEKL. J lost 2 bases, V lost 4 bases, and 8 bases had no gene match. This CDR3 contains 16 residues. Here the CDR3 reads CASSLGGTGATYEQYF. CDR3 DNA sequence: TGCGCCAGCAGCCTGGGGGGGACAGGGGCTACCTACGAGCAGTACTTC.

The rearrangement links TRBV5-4 to TRBJ2-1; 9 bases agree with TRBD2. Germline CDR1 SGHNT, CDR2 YYREEE (reference sequence). This CDR3 spans 15 amino acids. With V trimmed by 1 base and J by 8 bases, 7 bases remained unmatched. The chain's CDR3 is CASSLYAGGMDEQFF. DNA of the CDR3: TGTGCCAGCAGCTTGTACGCGGGGGGGATGGATGAGCAGTTCTTC.

This chain connects TRBV7-9 to TRBJ1-2, with D possibly being TRBD1 (5 bases). This CDR3 is built from 15 residues. V was cut by 5 bases and J by 6 bases, with 19 bases left in between. Germline CDR1 SEHNR, CDR2 FQNEAQ (reference sequence). DNA for the CDR3: TGTGCCAGCAGCCCTCCAACAGGAGGGTATGATGGCTACACCTTC. Protein sequence: CASSPPTGGYDGYTF.

The chain has TRBV4-1 and TRBJ2-5; 10 bases are a match to TRBD1. The CDR3 is made up of 17 amino acids. Per the germline V gene, CDR1 is MGHRA and CDR2 is YSYEKL. The ends lost 2 bases at V and 3 bases at J; junction bases unmatched: 9. The CDR3 nucleotides read TGCGCCAGCAGCCAACCGACAGGGGGCAGAGAAAAAGAGACCCAGTACTTC. It translates to CASSQPTGGREKETQYF.

The chain uses TRBV29-1 and TRBJ2-2; D may be TRBD2 (6 bases). Germline loops: CDR1 SQVTM, CDR2 ANQGSEA. CDR3 size: 12 residues. The V end lost 6 bases, the J end lost 4 bases, and 9 bases lay between the germline ends. The CDR3 region has the DNA TGCAGCGTGGGGAGGAGCACCGGGGAGCTGTTTTTT. Translation gives CSVGRSTGELFF.

The chain is built from TRBV5-1 and TRBJ1-2, with 8 bases aligning to TRBD1. The junction had 15 bases not matched to a gene; V was cut back by 4 bases and J by 4 bases. This CDR3 is 17 amino acids long. Germline loops: CDR1 SGHRS, CDR2 YFSETQ. The CDR3 loop is CASSTGTGTYVAYGYTF. For the CDR3, the DNA is TGCGCCAGCAGCACCGGGACAGGCACCTATGTGGCCTATGGCTACACCTTC.

This sequence joins TRBV6-5 and TRBJ1-2; D is perhaps TRBD1 (6 bases). CDR1 and CDR2 from the germline V gene are MNHEY and SVGAGI. The CDR3 runs to 12 residues. The DNA of the CDR3 is TGTGCAGCCCCAGGACAGTACTATGGCTACACCTTC. It yields the protein CAAPGQYYGYTF.

The sample holds one count of this clone. The rearrangement links TRBV7-2 to TRBJ2-5; unclear D gene. CDR3 length: 12 amino acids. V shed 5 bases and J shed 8 bases, with 12 bases lying between them. Germline V gene sequence: CDR1 SGHTA, CDR2 FQGNSA. The CDR3 loop reads CASSEAKTTQYF. DNA of the CDR3: TGTGCCAGCAGCGAAGCGAAAACCACCCAGTACTTC.

This chain connects TRBV3-1 (or the pseudogene TRBV3-2) to TRBJ1-2; 11 positions agree with TRBD1. Germline values: CDR1 LGHDT, CDR2 YNNKEL (reference sequence). CDR3 length: 14 residues. The V segment lost 3 bases and the J segment 7 bases; nucleotides outside the gene matches: 4. The CDR3 region is CASSQGTGGGGYTF. DNA for the CDR3: TGTGCCAGCAGCCAGGGGACAGGGGGAGGTGGCTACACCTTC.

This chain links TRBV27 with TRBJ1-1; no clear D. The CDR3 is made up of 14 amino acids. V shed 2 bases and J shed 7 bases, with 14 bases lying between them. Per germline, CDR1 MNHEY and CDR2 SMNVEV (reference sequence). The CDR3 spells CASSLLTPGDEAFF. The CDR3 DNA is TGTGCCAGCAGTTTACTTACCCCGGGTGATGAAGCTTTCTTT.

The chain couples TRBV12-3 or TRBV12-4 to TRBJ1-2, with D perhaps TRBD1 (6 bases). The V end was cut by 5 bases, the J end by 5 bases, with 12 bases between. This CDR3 is 13 amino acids long. Here the CDR3 reads CASSPTGGYGYTF. The CDR3 DNA is TGTGCCAGCAGTCCGACAGGAGGATATGGCTACACCTTC.

The genes are TRBV3-1 (or the pseudogene TRBV3-2) and TRBJ2-5; no reliable D call. V shed 1 base and J shed 2 bases, with 8 bases lying between them. CDR1 and CDR2 from the germline V gene are LGHDT and YNNKEL (reference sequence). The CDR3 is 14 residues long. CDR3 nucleotide sequence: TGTGCCAGCAGCCAAGTCCAGTTACAAGAGACCCAGTACTTC. Translating gives CASSQVQLQETQYF.

J is TRBJ1-1 and V is TRBV12-3 or TRBV12-4; D gene unclear. CDR3 size: 13 residues. V lost 2 bases to trimming and J lost 4 bases, with 8 bases between them. CDR3 in DNA: TGTGCCAGCAGTTTACGAGCGGGCACTGAAGCTTTCTTT. Encoded protein: CASSLRAGTEAFF.

The DNA of the CDR3 is TGTGCCAGCAGCAGGGGACAGCTCTCCTACGAGCAGTACTTC. Encoded protein: CASSRGQLSYEQYF. The rearrangement links TRBV6-2 or TRBV6-3 to TRBJ2-7; TRBD1 aligns across 7 bases. This CDR3 has 14 amino acids. Trimming at V came to 6 bases and at J to 0 bases, leaving 5 bases not matched to a gene. Per the germline V gene, CDR1 is MNHEY and CDR2 is SVGEGT.

The V and J genes are TRBV5-1 and TRBJ2-1; 7 bases are shared with TRBD1. The J segment lost 3 bases and the V segment lost 1 base, leaving 7 bases of the junction unmatched. CDR1 and CDR2 from the germline V gene are SGHRS and YFSETQ. The CDR3 has 16 amino acids. CDR3 in amino acids: CASSLRPGQSYNEQFF. Here the CDR3 DNA reads TGCGCCAGCAGCTTGAGGCCGGGACAGAGCTACAATGAGCAGTTCTTC.

This chain uses TRBV28 with TRBJ1-2; possibly TRBD1 for D (6 bases). Germline lookup yields CDR1 MDHEN and CDR2 SYDVKM. Trimming shortened V by 2 bases and J by 6 bases, and 10 bases separated the two germline ends. The CDR3 runs 13 residues. The CDR3 region has the DNA TGTGCCAGCAGTTTACCAGGGGTTCATGGCTACACCTTC. This sequence encodes CASSLPGVHGYTF.

The chain is built from TRBV3-1 (or the pseudogene TRBV3-2) and TRBJ2-5, with D unclear. Trimming removed 1 base at V and 7 bases at J, with 19 bases between. The germline CDR1 and CDR2 sequences are LGHDT and YNNKEL (reference sequence). The CDR3 contains 16 residues. CDR3: CASSQGWAEWAATQYF. DNA for the CDR3: TGTGCCAGCAGCCAAGGATGGGCCGAGTGGGCGGCGACCCAGTACTTC.

The CDR3 is CASSLTATYEQYF. DNA for the CDR3: TGTGCCAGCAGCTTAACTGCGACCTACGAGCAGTACTTC. This chain links TRBV7-2 with TRBJ2-7; no firm D call. This CDR3 comprises 13 residues. Germline assignment: CDR1 SGHTA and CDR2 FQGNSA. Trimming removed 2 bases at V and 2 bases at J, with 7 bases between. Full variable domain (outside the CDR3, taken from reference TRBV7-2 and TRBJ2-7): GAGVSQSPSNKVTEKGKDVELRCDPISGHTALYWYRQSLGQGLEFLIYFQGNSAPDKSGLPSDRFSAERTGGSVSTLTIQRTQQEDSAVYLCASSLTATYEQYFGPGTRLTVT.

The chain links TRBV4-2 to TRBJ1-2; TRBD1 matches at 7 bases. CDR3 length equals 16 residues. CDR1 LGHNA and CDR2 YNFKEQ come from the germline V gene. J was trimmed by 5 bases and V by 3 bases; bases with no gene match: 12. The CDR3 bases are TGTGCCAGCAGCCAGGCCGGGACAGAGAGAGCTTATGGCTACACCTTC. Residues: CASSQAGTERAYGYTF.

The rearrangement joins TRBV6-1 to TRBJ1-6; no firm D call. Germline V gene sequence: CDR1 MNHNS, CDR2 SASEGT. The CDR3 contains 15 residues. With 0 bases removed from V and 9 bases from J, the gap between germline ends came to 12 bases. This CDR3 is CASSEALSGGSPLHF. The CDR3 DNA reads as TGTGCCAGCAGTGAAGCTTTAAGCGGAGGTTCACCCCTCCACTTT.

The chain couples TRBV4-3 to TRBJ1-2, with 7 bases identical to TRBD1. V dropped 0 bases and J dropped 4; count of bases not matched to a gene: 5. CDR1 is LGHNA and CDR2 is YSLEER in the germline V gene. CDR3 size: 15 residues. CDR3 coding DNA: TGCGCCAGCAGCCAAGATCCGGGGGACAGCTATGGCTACACCTTC. Residues: CASSQDPGDSYGYTF.